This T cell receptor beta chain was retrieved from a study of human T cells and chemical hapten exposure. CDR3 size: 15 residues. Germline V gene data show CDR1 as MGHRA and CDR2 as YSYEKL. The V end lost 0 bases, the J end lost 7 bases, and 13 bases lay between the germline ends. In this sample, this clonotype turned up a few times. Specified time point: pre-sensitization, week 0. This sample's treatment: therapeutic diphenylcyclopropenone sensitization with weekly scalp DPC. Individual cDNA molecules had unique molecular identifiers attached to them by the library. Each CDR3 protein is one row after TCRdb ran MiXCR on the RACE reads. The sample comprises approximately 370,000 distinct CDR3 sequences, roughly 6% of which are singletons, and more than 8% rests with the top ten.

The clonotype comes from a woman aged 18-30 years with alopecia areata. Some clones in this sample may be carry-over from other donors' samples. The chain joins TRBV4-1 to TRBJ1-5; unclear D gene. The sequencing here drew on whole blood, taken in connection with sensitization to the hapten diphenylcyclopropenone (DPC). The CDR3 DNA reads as TGCGCCAGCAGCCAAGATTCAGGAGGTTACCAGCCCCAGCATTTT. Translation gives CASSQDSGGYQPQHF.